The TCR beta chain under discussion was sequenced for a study of regulatory T cells in long-lasting Graves disease. Time point specified: newly diagnosed GD, antithyroid drugs for less than 3 months. Making the TCR library involved RNA that had been extracted from PBMCs. EDTA tubes received around 9 milliliters of collected peripheral blood. Germline CDR1 and CDR2: MNHEY and SVGEGT. Between the trimmed V and J ends, which lost 3 bases and 8 bases, there was a span of 26 bases. The CDR3 length is 18 residues. This clonotype has only a few counts. Building of the TCR beta libraries involved iRepertoire HTBI primers and Arm-PCR of CDR3 regions. TCRdb independently ran MiXCR on the multiplex PCR reads; one entry per CDR3 protein. Among about half a million distinct CDR3 sequences, approximately 12% were seen once, and the ten largest hold more than 8%. The data were also submitted as part of a second study, on T cells in Graves' hyperthyroidism and ophthalmopathy. That study reports: A model of 13 V-J pairs discriminated ophthalmopathy from stable hyperthyroidism.

The gene calls are TRBV6-2 or TRBV6-3 and TRBJ2-1; possibly TRBD2 for D (6 bases). Sample: peripheral blood mononuclear cells (PBMCs), taken at new diagnosis, from a patient treated with antithyroid drugs. This sequence was found in a woman aged 30 to 39 with Graves disease. CDR3 in amino acids: CASSYSRFRDSAGDEQFF. CDR3 nucleotides: TGTGCCAGCAGTTATTCCAGGTTTCGGGACTCAGCTGGAGATGAGCAGTTCTTC.